This T cell receptor beta chain was profiled in a study of cytomegalovirus exposure and HLA in healthy donors. The germline gives CDR1 SEHNR, CDR2 FQNEAQ (reference sequence). Trimming at V came to 5 bases and at J to 5 bases, leaving 8 bases not matched to a gene. The CDR3 contains 14 residues. Primers included in the PCR were 60 Vbeta and 13 Jbeta primers. Data came from immunoSEQ multiplex PCR; TCRdb stores just in-frame clones and leaves some out. The table includes 200,000 to 250,000 clones, around 80% detected once. The source of this sequence is a boy younger than 10 in good health and CMV-seronegative. The rearrangement links TRBV7-9 to TRBJ1-2, with TRBD1 matching over 7 bases. The specimen was PBMCs. CDR3 nucleotides: TGTGCCAGCAGCCCCAGGCGGGACAGTTATGGCTACACCTTC. Residues: CASSPRRDSYGYTF.